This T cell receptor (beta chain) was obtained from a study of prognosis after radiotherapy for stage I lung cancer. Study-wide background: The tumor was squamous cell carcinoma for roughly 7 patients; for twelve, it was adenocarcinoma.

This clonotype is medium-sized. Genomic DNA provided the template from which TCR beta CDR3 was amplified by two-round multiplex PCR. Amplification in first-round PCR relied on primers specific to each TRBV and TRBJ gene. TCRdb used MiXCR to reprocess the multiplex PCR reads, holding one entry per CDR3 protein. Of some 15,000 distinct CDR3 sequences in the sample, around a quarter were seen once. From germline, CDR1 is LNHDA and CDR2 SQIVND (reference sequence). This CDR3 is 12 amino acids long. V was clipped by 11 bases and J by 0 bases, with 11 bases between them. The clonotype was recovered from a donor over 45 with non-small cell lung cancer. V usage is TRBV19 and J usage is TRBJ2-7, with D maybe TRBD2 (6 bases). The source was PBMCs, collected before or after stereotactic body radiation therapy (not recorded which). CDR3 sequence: CASIGSSYEQYF. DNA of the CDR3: TGTGCCTCGATCGGGAGCTCCTACGAGCAGTACTTC.